These 23 T cell receptor delta chains share one sample of origin, sequenced in a study of γδ T cells in repeated Plasmodium falciparum infection. TCRdb re-called clones from the multiplex PCR reads via CATT. The sample carries some 100,000 delta-chain clones, 1.4% to 1.5% recorded once. Flow sorting of PBMC yielded separate Vgamma9/Vdelta2+ and Vdelta2-negative gammadelta T cell populations for bulk repertoire analysis. Material for sequencing was gamma-delta T cells from blood. These receptors were collected from a pool of human donors (malaria-infected and uninfected, not separated).

To note about this clone: A far larger clone is only one base removed, so a read error is likely. The sample holds other DNA sequences that translate to the same CDR3. The rearrangement joins TRDV2 to TRDJ2, with 10 positions matching TRDD3. TCRdb carries no J gene annotation; the J gene was assigned here by matching the DNA with germline. The length of the CDR3 is 19 residues. Germline V lookup: CDR1 GEAIGNYY, CDR2 EKD. This CDR3 is CACDHIDVGDTALTAQLFF. The CDR3 DNA sequence: TGTGCCTGTGACCATATTGATGTGGGGGATACTGCTTTGACGGCACAACTCTTCTTT.

On this clone: This DNA translates differently at residue 12 from the TCRdb protein, which is that of a much larger clone; a read error is likely, and the protein shown is the DNA's own translation. The rearrangement links TRDV1 to TRDJ1, with 8 nucleotides matching TRDD2. The J gene is not listed in TCRdb, so it was assigned here from a DNA match to germline. V lost 4 bases, J lost 1 base, and 17 bases stayed unmatched. Germline lookup yields CDR1 TSWWSYY and CDR2 QGS. The CDR3 is 19 residues long. CDR3 sequence reads: CALGVIFLRTRLLTDKLIF. In DNA, the CDR3 is TGTGCTCTTGGGGTCATCTTCCTACGGACACGACTCCTCACCGATAAACTCATCTTT.

Concerning this clone itself: TCRdb has a much larger clone's protein, which differs at residue 5 from the translation of this DNA, likely because of a read error; what is shown is the protein translated from the DNA. The chain recombines TRDV2 with TRDJ1; 11 bases match TRDD3. TCRdb supplies no J gene; here it was assigned by aligning the nucleotide sequence to germline. Unmatched junction bases numbered 5, after V lost 2 bases and J lost 1 base. CDR3 size: 16 residues. Germline V gene data show CDR1 as GEAIGNYY and CDR2 as EKD. The CDR3 sequence: CACDIGLGDSTDKLIF. Written as DNA, the CDR3 is TGTGCCTGTGACATCGGACTGGGGGATAGCACCGATAAACTCATCTTT.

Worth noting for this clone: TCRdb's listed protein matches a much larger clone and diverges from this DNA's translation at residue 5, likely through a read error; the protein shown comes from the DNA. The V call is TRDV1, the J call TRDJ1; D unresolved. The J gene, missing from TCRdb, was assigned here through DNA to germline matching. This CDR3 contains 15 residues. The germline CDR1 and CDR2 sequences are TSWWSYY and QGS. V gave up 5 bases and J gave up 8 bases, with 21 bases separating them. Written as DNA, the CDR3 is TGTGCTCTTGGGTTTAGCCCCACCGCCACCGTCAAACTCATCTTT. This sequence encodes CALGFSPTATVKLIF.

This clone is deemed medium-sized. Other DNA sequences from this sample encode an identical CDR3 as well. V usage is TRDV1 and J usage is TRDJ1, with TRDD3 as a possible D gene (6 bases). The V and J ends lost 2 bases and 0 bases respectively, with 28 bases between them. Looked up from germline, CDR1 is TSWWSYY and CDR2 is QGS. The CDR3 is 21 residues long. DNA for the CDR3: TGTGCTCTTGGGGAAGTTAGTGTCGTACCGTACTGGGTCCTCAACACCGATAAACTCATCTTT. Its protein is CALGEVSVVPYWVLNTDKLIF.

This clone was detected only a few times. Only one base separates this from a far larger clonotype, so it likely reflects a read error. Other nucleotide sequences from this sample produce the same CDR3. This chain connects TRDV2 to TRDJ1; 8 bases map to TRDD3. The J gene, left out of TCRdb, was set here by checking the DNA against germline. Germline V gene data show CDR1 as GEAIGNYY and CDR2 as EKD. CDR3 length: 16 residues. The junction had 10 bases not matched to a gene; V was cut back by 5 bases and J by 0 bases. For the CDR3, the DNA is TGTGCCTGTGTCTGGCTGGGGGACCCTCACACCGATAAACTCATCTTT. It codes for CACVWLGDPHTDKLIF.

In its sample, this clone was seen a few times. The protein held in TCRdb is that of a much larger clone and does not match this DNA's translation at residue 6, likely because of a read error; the protein shown is translated from the DNA. The J gene is TRDJ1, the V gene TRDV1; 8 bases are shared with TRDD3. CDR1 is TSWWSYY and CDR2 is QGS in the germline V gene. The V segment lost 7 bases and the J segment 4 bases; nucleotides outside the gene matches: 29. The CDR3 is made up of 21 amino acids. CDR3 nucleotide sequence: TGTGCTCTTGCCTTATCGGGTCTCTTCCGTTCGGAGGGGATACTTAGCGATAAACTCATCTTT. It yields the protein CALALSGLFRSEGILSDKLIF.

This clone has at least ten counts. A far bigger clonotype differs at one base, so this is likely a read error. This same CDR3 is encoded by further DNA sequences in the sample. This rearrangement joins TRDV3 to TRDJ1; TRDD3 agrees at 10 bases. The CDR3 totals 20 residues. Germline V lookup: CDR1 TVYSNPD, CDR2 GDNSRS (reference sequence). Trimming removed 1 base from V and 0 bases from J; junction bases left unmatched: 20. CDR3 DNA: TGTGCCTTTATTGGTCCCCGGTACTGGGGGATCTCAAAGTACACCGATAAACTCATCTTT. Translated, it gives CAFIGPRYWGISKYTDKLIF. Full variable domain (outside the CDR3, taken from reference TRDV3 and TRDJ1): CDKVTQSSPDQTVASGSEVVLLCTYDTVYSNPDLFWYRIRPDYSFQFVFYGDNSRSEGADFTQGRFSVKHILTQKAFHLVISPVRTEDSATYYCAFIGPRYWGISKYTDKLIFGKGTRVTVEP.

This clone was counted only a few times. TCRdb's listed protein matches a much larger clone and diverges from this DNA's translation at residue 12, likely through a read error; the protein shown comes from the DNA. The genes are TRDV2 and TRDJ1; D not certain. The J gene was missing in TCRdb and was found by matching the end of the DNA to germline. The CDR3 is made up of 16 amino acids. V was pared by 0 bases and J by 8 bases, with 21 bases between. Germline CDR1 is GEAIGNYY and CDR2 is EKD. The CDR3 nucleotides read TGTGCCTGTGACACCGTGACAGGTGTGCCTAGAGCAAAACTCATCTTT. This translates into CACDTVTGVPRAKLIF.

This clone was found a few times. The mismatch at residue 12 between this DNA's translation and the TCRdb protein of a much larger clone likely reflects a read error; the protein shown is translated from the DNA. The chain employs TRDV1 and TRDJ1; TRDD3 agrees at 9 bases. Assignment of the J gene here rests on matching the DNA to germline, because TCRdb gives none. Unmatched junction bases numbered 35, after V lost 6 bases and J lost 0 bases. Germline V CDR1 and CDR2: TSWWSYY, QGS. The CDR3 spans 25 residues. CDR3 loop: CALGIGWRPPIRGIPEESYTDKLIF. CDR3 coding DNA: TGTGCTCTTGGAATAGGGTGGCGACCTCCCATCAGGGGGATACCCGAAGAATCGTACACCGATAAACTCATCTTT.

This clone was seen a few times. The amino acid sequence in TCRdb belongs to a much larger clone and departs from this DNA's translation at residue 7, likely a sequencing read error; the sequence shown is translated from the DNA. CDR3 nucleotides: TGTGCTCTTGGGGAGGTCGACCTTCCCCATTACTGGGGGATAGGTTCGTACACCGATAAACTCATCTTT. It translates to CALGEVDLPHYWGIGSYTDKLIF. J is TRDJ1 and V is TRDV1, with 11 bases lining up with TRDD3. TCRdb lists no J gene, so it was determined here by aligning the DNA to germline. CDR1 and CDR2 (germline): TSWWSYY, QGS. V gave up 3 bases and J gave up 0 bases; unmatched junction bases: 24. The CDR3 runs 23 residues.

Remarks on this clone: TCRdb's listed protein matches a much larger clone and diverges from this DNA's translation at residues 5 and 19, likely through a read error; the protein shown comes from the DNA. The chain employs TRDV2 and TRDJ1; 9 bases agree with TRDD3. This CDR3 has 21 amino acids. Germline values: CDR1 GEAIGNYY, CDR2 EKD. The CDR3 is CACDRGQLLGDHLSNTDKPIF. The CDR3 DNA reads as TGTGCCTGTGACCGGGGACAATTACTGGGGGACCACTTAAGTAACACCGATAAACCCATCTTT.

As regards this clone: TCRdb's protein, taken from a much larger clone, differs from this DNA's translation at residue 19, likely owing to a read error; the protein displayed comes from the DNA. The CDR3 loop is CACAPRFLRRGDRFLPKYADKLIF. For the CDR3, the DNA is TGTGCCTGTGCCCCCCGCTTCCTACGAAGGGGGGATAGGTTCTTGCCTAAGTACGCCGATAAACTCATCTTT. This rearrangement joins TRDV2 to TRDJ1; perhaps D is TRDD2 or TRDD3 (8 bases each). The CDR3 contains 24 residues. Germline-derived CDR1 and CDR2 are GEAIGNYY and EKD. V gave up 5 bases and J gave up 3 bases, with 45 bases separating them.

As for this clone: One base separates it from a far larger clone, so it is likely a read error. Other DNA sequences in this sample translate to the same CDR3. Written as DNA, the CDR3 is TGTGCCTGTGACACCGTGGGGGTTACTCTGTACACCGATAAACTTATCTTT. Protein sequence: CACDTVGVTLYTDKLIF. No J gene was named, though the V gene is TRDV2; TRDD3 is the table's D call, not checked against the DNA. The CDR3 spans 17 residues. Germline V gene lookup returns CDR1 GEAIGNYY and CDR2 EKD.

The chain recombines TRDV1 with TRDJ1, with a possible D match to TRDD2 (6 bases). The J gene comes from matching the DNA to germline here; TCRdb lacks it. The CDR3 length is 18 residues. The ends were cut back, 2 bases at V and 1 base at J, with 20 bases in the middle. From germline, CDR1 is TSWWSYY and CDR2 QGS. CDR3 DNA: TGTGCTCTTGGGGAAGATCTCCTTCCCGGCCCATCCACCGATAAACTCATCTTT. It codes for CALGEDLLPGPSTDKLIF.

Points on this clone: The TCRdb protein comes from a much larger clone and disagrees with this DNA's translation at residue 11, likely due to a read error; the protein given here is derived from the DNA. The chain has TRDV3 and TRDJ4, with TRDD3 matching over 11 bases. The CDR3 extends over 15 amino acids. In germline, CDR1 is TVYSNPD, CDR2 GDNSRS (reference sequence). The V and J ends lost 0 bases and 5 bases, in that order; junction bases with no gene match: 11. The chain's CDR3 is CAFSPGWGILWPLIF. In DNA, the CDR3 is TGTGCCTTTAGTCCAGGCTGGGGGATACTGTGGCCCCTGATCTTT.

This clone was counted a few times. One base separates it from a far larger clone, so it is likely a read error. Additional DNA sequences in this sample encode the identical CDR3. The rearrangement uses TRDV1 and TRDJ1, with a weak D call TRDD3 (5 bases). CDR1 is TSWWSYY, CDR2 QGS, per germline. The CDR3 sequence is 19 residues long. CDR3 in amino acids: CALGERPGSAHHVTDKLIF. CDR3 in DNA: TGTGCTCTTGGGGAACGGCCTGGGTCGGCCCACCATGTAACCGATAAGCTCATCTTT.

About this clone: TCRdb's protein for this DNA is that of a much larger clone and differs from the translation at residue 19, likely a read error; the protein shown is the DNA translation. The V and J genes are TRDV1 and TRDJ1; 13 bases fit TRDD3. As TCRdb names no J gene, one was assigned here on the basis of a DNA match to germline. The CDR3 is 22 amino acids. Germline V gives CDR1 TSWWSYY, CDR2 QGS. The CDR3 protein is CALGERLVPRVTGGYASDELIF. The CDR3 DNA follows: TGTGCTCTTGGGGAAAGACTCGTCCCTCGGGTTACTGGGGGATACGCGTCCGATGAACTCATCTTT.

Note on this clone: The translation of this DNA and the TCRdb protein of a much larger clone differ at residue 16, probably owing to a read error; the protein shown here is translated from the DNA. This rearrangement joins TRDV3 to TRDJ2; tentative D call: TRDD3 (8 bases). TCRdb leaves out the J gene; it was filled in here by matching the DNA to germline. The CDR3 extends over 22 amino acids. V shed 3 bases and J shed 5 bases, with 40 bases lying between them. Germline V gene lookup returns CDR1 TVYSNPD and CDR2 GDNSRS (reference sequence). In DNA, the CDR3 is TGTGCCTTAGGCCCAGCCTTCCTTCTTTCTCTAGGTGGGGGATGCACTACAGCACAACTCTTCTTT. It encodes CALGPAFLLSLGGGCTTAQLFF.

Points on this clone: TCRdb pairs this DNA with a much larger clone's protein that differs at residue 13, likely a read error; the protein shown was translated from the DNA. The chain is built from TRDV1 and TRDJ3, with 10 bases fitting TRDD3. TCRdb leaves out the J gene; it was filled in here by matching the DNA to germline. There are 19 residues in the CDR3. The germline V gene encodes CDR1 TSWWSYY and CDR2 QGS. The CDR3, as DNA: TGTGCTCTTGGGATTACTGGGGGATCGAGCTCCTGGGGCACCCGACAGATGTTTTTC. It yields the protein CALGITGGSSSWGTRQMFF.

About this clone itself: TCRdb assigns this DNA the protein of a much larger clone, which departs from its translation at residue 9; this likely reflects a read error, and the protein shown comes from translating the DNA. This chain joins TRDV2 and TRDJ1; D gene uncertain. Assignment of the J gene here rests on matching the DNA to germline, because TCRdb gives none. Germline V CDR1 and CDR2: GEAIGNYY, EKD. The V and J ends lost 3 bases and 3 bases respectively, with 13 bases between them. This CDR3 has 14 residues. CDR3 amino acids: CACDPILYSDKLIF. Here the CDR3 DNA reads TGTGCCTGTGACCCGATCCTGTACTCCGATAAACTCATCTTT.

Comments on this clone: This may be a read error: a much more frequent sequence differs by one nucleotide. The V gene is TRDV1, the J gene TRDJ1, with TRDD3 identical over 12 bases. TCRdb records no J gene; here it was assigned by comparing the DNA to germline. Germline assignment: CDR1 TSWWSYY and CDR2 QGS. There are 21 residues in the CDR3. The CDR3 coding sequence is TGTGCTCTTTGGGAACTTGCCCTGGGGGATACGCAAGAGGTGTACACCGATAAACTCATCTTT. As protein: CALWELALGDTQEVYTDKLIF.

This clone has more than one count but fewer than ten. This DNA translates differently at residue 3 from the TCRdb protein, which is that of a much larger clone; a read error is likely, and the protein shown is the DNA's own translation. The chain employs TRDV2 and TRDJ1; TRDD3 matches at 7 bases. No J gene was available from TCRdb, and it was assigned here by a germline match of the DNA. The CDR3 runs 16 residues. CDR1 and CDR2 (germline): GEAIGNYY, EKD. In nucleotides, the CDR3 is TGTGCCCGTGAACCTGGGGCCAGATGGGGGAGAGATAAACTCATCTTT. Its translation: CAREPGARWGRDKLIF.